This entry lists 10 T cell receptor beta chains sequenced from one sample in a study of T cells in Graves' hyperthyroidism and ophthalmopathy. RNA transcripts yielded amplified TCR beta CDR3 regions. HTBI primers drove first-round RT-PCR of the TCR CDR3. TCRdb re-called the multiplex PCR reads with MiXCR, one entry per CDR3 protein. The profile shows around 600,000 distinct CDR3 sequences, roughly 46% of them singletons. The sequenced material came from peripheral blood or thyroid tissue (not recorded which). The receptors come from an adult man with Graves' disease, either hyperthyroidism or ophthalmopathy (not recorded which).

This clonotype has a count of ten or more. The genes are TRBV25-1 and TRBJ1-1; D uncertain. The germline V gene encodes CDR1 MGHDK and CDR2 SYGVNS. This CDR3 has 15 residues. Trimming removed 6 bases at V and 4 bases at J, with 18 bases between. In DNA form, the CDR3 reads TGTGCCAGCAGCCGGTATGGGTTTTGGGGCACTGAAGCTTTCTTT. This sequence encodes CASSRYGFWGTEAFF.

The chain has TRBV25-1 and TRBJ1-2, with 8 bases identical to TRBD1. Germline CDR1 reads MGHDK; CDR2 reads SYGVNS. The CDR3 totals 16 residues. After removal of 3 bases from V and 5 bases from J, the junction contained 11 bases not matched to a gene. As DNA, the CDR3 is TGTGCCAGCAGTGAGAACACAGGGGGGACTCGATATGGCTACACCTTC. Residues: CASSENTGGTRYGYTF.

This clonotype was recorded only once. The chain is built from TRBV11-2 and TRBJ2-6, with 7 bases matching TRBD2. Germline V gene sequence: CDR1 SGHAT, CDR2 FQNNGV. The CDR3 is 18 residues long. Trimming cost V 3 bases and J 1 base; bases outside gene matches: 9. DNA for the CDR3: TGTGCCAGCAGCTTTGAGGGAGGGGATTTATCTGGGGCCAACGTCCTGACTTTC. It translates to CASSFEGGDLSGANVLTF.

This clonotype was counted a few times. V is TRBV5-1 and J is TRBJ2-7; TRBD1 aligns across 8 bases. Germline V CDR1 and CDR2: SGHRS, YFSETQ. The CDR3 has 16 amino acids. The V segment lost 2 bases and the J segment 6 bases; nucleotides outside the gene matches: 13. DNA of the CDR3: TGCGCCAGCAGCTTACCCTCGTTGGACAGGGCGGGCGAGCAGTACTTC. It encodes CASSLPSLDRAGEQYF.

The J gene is TRBJ1-4, the V gene TRBV7-2; TRBD1 is a possible D gene (6 bases). CDR1 is SGHTA, CDR2 FQGNSA, per germline. The CDR3 runs to 15 residues. With 1 base removed from V and 8 bases from J, the gap between germline ends came to 14 bases. Here the CDR3 reads CASSLVAGAGEKLFF. The DNA of the CDR3 is TGTGCCAGCAGCTTAGTGGCGGGGGCGGGCGAAAAACTGTTTTTT.

This clonotype was observed many times. The chain employs TRBV10-2 and TRBJ1-1; 10 bases are a match to TRBD1. The CDR3 contains 12 residues. Germline V gene sequence: CDR1 WSHSY, CDR2 SAAADI. The V and J ends lost 8 bases and 4 bases, in that order; junction bases with no gene match: 1. This CDR3 reads CASGDRGTEAFF. In DNA form, the CDR3 reads TGCGCCAGCGGGGACAGGGGCACTGAAGCTTTCTTT.

A remark on this clonotype: Germline and junction disagree at one end, which may indicate a read error. The chain has TRBV7-3 and TRBJ1-1; 8 nucleotides match TRBD1. The CDR3 runs 16 residues. The germline gives CDR1 SGHTA, CDR2 FQGTGA. The CDR3 loop is CASSQAGGARVTEAFF. The CDR3 DNA follows: TGCGCCAGCAGCCAGGCAGGGGGCGCAAGGGTCACTGAAGCTTTCTTT.

The sample holds many counts of this clonotype. J is TRBJ1-1 and V is TRBV19; 8 bases match TRBD1. The CDR3 length is 13 residues. J lost 1 base, V lost 5 bases, and 0 bases had no gene match. From germline, CDR1 is LNHDA and CDR2 SQIVND (reference sequence). This CDR3 is CASSQGANTEAFF. The CDR3 coding sequence is TGTGCCAGTAGTCAGGGGGCGAACACTGAAGCTTTCTTT.

This sequence joins TRBV7-9 and TRBJ1-1; D may be TRBD1 (6 bases). The ends were cut back, 2 bases at V and 0 bases at J, with 10 bases in the middle. Germline V CDR1 and CDR2: SEHNR, FQNEAQ (reference sequence). The CDR3 has 15 amino acids. CDR3 DNA sequence: TGTGCCAGCAGCTTATCGGGGGGCTTGAACACTGAAGCTTTCTTT. Translated, it gives CASSLSGGLNTEAFF.

The V and J genes are TRBV15 and TRBJ1-4; D is undetermined. The CDR3 runs 13 residues. Trimming left V 3 bases short and J 5 bases short, with 7 bases between. Germline V CDR1 and CDR2: LNHNV, YYDKDF (reference sequence). In DNA form, the CDR3 reads TGTGCCACCAGCAGCCTCCTCAATGAAAAACTGTTTTTT. It yields the protein CATSSLLNEKLFF.